Included here is one T cell receptor (beta chain) sequence, with context. The CDR3 extends over 15 amino acids. CDR1 is LNHNV and CDR2 is YYDKDF in the germline V gene (reference sequence). V was cut by 1 base and J by 3 bases, with 12 bases left in between. Using immunoSEQ multiplex PCR, the repertoire was profiled, and TCRdb retains in-frame clones only, with some absent. This sample yields more than 200,000 clones, of which 75% to 90% are seen a single time; approximately 4.1% belongs to the top ten. This record belongs to a study of blood T cell repertoires in COVID-19. The wider study: The United States, Italy and Spain were the sources of the acute and convalescent COVID-19 samples. T cells, B-cell-depleted T cells, or PBMCs supplied cDNA or gDNA.

Participant age was about 18 to 89 years, and participants resided in approximately 24 US areas. Participants reported their clinical history, and cohort assignment relied on those reports. V is TRBV15 and J is TRBJ1-2; D is perhaps TRBD1 (5 bases). The sample comprised PBMCs or T cells enriched from blood (not recorded which). This TCR derives from a woman aged 25-40 years who had recovered from COVID-19. CDR3 DNA sequence: TGTGCCACCAGCAGAGCCCCAGGGATGGACTATGGCTACACCTTC. Protein: CATSRAPGMDYGYTF.